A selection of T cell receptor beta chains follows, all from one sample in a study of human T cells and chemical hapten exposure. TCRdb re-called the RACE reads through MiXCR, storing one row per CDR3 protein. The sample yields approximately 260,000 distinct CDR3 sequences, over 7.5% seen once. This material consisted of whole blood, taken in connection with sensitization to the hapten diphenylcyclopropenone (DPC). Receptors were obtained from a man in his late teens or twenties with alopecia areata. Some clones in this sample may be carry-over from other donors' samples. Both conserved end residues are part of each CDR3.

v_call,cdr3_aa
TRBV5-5,CASSDHGTATRPQHF
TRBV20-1,CSALDGLAGYNEQFF
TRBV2,CASSPDRASGANVLTF
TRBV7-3,CASRGRTLNTEAFF
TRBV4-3,CASSPQLAANTGELFF
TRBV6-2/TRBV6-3,CASSYSAVFASMNTEAFF
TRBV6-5,CASGGRRYGYTF
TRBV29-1,CSPSGFSSTDTQYF
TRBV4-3,CASSQEARRAGANVLTF
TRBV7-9,CASSFAGSYGYTF
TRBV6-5,CASSYGAGDQPQHF
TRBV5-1,CASSPDPGLAGYEQYF
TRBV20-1,CSLWYPNMNTEAFF
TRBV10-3,CAISESGQGLNYGYTF
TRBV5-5,CASTKAGVSYNEQFF
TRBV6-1,CASGLSGGTDTQYF
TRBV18,CASLPLDRGRSSNYGYTF